The present entry profiles one T cell receptor beta chain with its context. The cDNA came from 5'RACE, which used 10-nucleotide random UMIs. Every sequencing run returned over 190 million TCR-beta sequences, which were derived from 15-18 subjects. One entry per CDR3 protein, called by TCRdb with MiXCR from the 5' RACE reads. The repertoire has roughly 50,000 distinct CDR3 sequences, 10% to 15% of them found once; the top ten carry about 10%. The sample originates from a study of neurological immune-mediated disorders. Time point described: longitudinal time-point 3. This receptor was taken from a male donor with HTLV-1-associated myelopathy (HAM/TSP). Material for sequencing was PBMCs.

The DNA for the CDR3 is TGTGCCAGCAGTTTGTGGGCTACAAACACCGGGGAGCTGTTTTTT. As protein: CASSLWATNTGELFF. This chain uses TRBV12-3 or TRBV12-4 with TRBJ2-2, with D hard to call. This CDR3 contains 15 residues. V lost 3 bases, J lost 2 bases, and 10 bases lay in between.